The clone carrying this T cell receptor (beta chain) was detected a few times. This record comes from a study of cytomegalovirus exposure and HLA in healthy donors. At the time of sampling, donors were nominally healthy, though unrecorded immune exposures were likely. Germline assignment: CDR1 MNHEY and CDR2 SVGAGI. The CDR3 covers 15 residues. The germline V and J ends were trimmed by 0 bases and 13 bases, with 16 bases remaining between them. Both 60 Vbeta primers and 13 Jbeta primers went into the PCR. Sequenced by immunoSEQ multiplex PCR; TCRdb stores in-frame clones only, minus some. The table has tens of thousands of clones, roughly 80% seen once.

Sample: PBMCs. This sequence was found in a man in his fifties or sixties in good health and CMV-seronegative. This chain uses TRBV6-5 with TRBJ1-6; unclear D gene. CDR3 nucleotides: TGTGCCAGCAGTTACTCGATGAGGGAATTTACCCCCCTCCACTTT. Its translation: CASSYSMREFTPLHF.